What follows are 15 T cell receptor beta chains derived from one specimen sequenced in a study of blood T cell repertoires in COVID-19. This table comes from immunoSEQ multiplex PCR, and its TCRdb copy is limited to in-frame clones, with some not included. Of some 90,000 clones in the sample, around three quarters were seen once. Sequencing input: peripheral blood. These receptor sequences come from a woman in her seventies with acute or convalescent COVID-19.

V gene TRBV18 combines with J gene TRBJ1-6, with D possibly matching TRBD1 (5 bases). Deletions cut 0 bases from V and 10 bases from J, with 16 bases between. The CDR3 has 16 amino acids. Germline V gene lookup returns CDR1 KGHSH and CDR2 LQKENI. The CDR3 reads CASSPPGRPGVSPLHF. The CDR3 DNA sequence: TGTGCCAGCTCACCACCGGGGAGACCGGGGGTATCACCCCTCCACTTT.

The V and J genes are TRBV27 and TRBJ2-7, with D possibly matching TRBD2 (6 bases). The CDR3 extends over 14 amino acids. The V end was cut by 3 bases, the J end by 0 bases, with 9 bases between. CDR1 and CDR2 from the germline V gene are MNHEY and SMNVEV (reference sequence). The CDR3 is CASSFSGFSYEQYF. The CDR3 DNA reads as TGTGCCAGCAGTTTTAGCGGATTCTCCTACGAGCAGTACTTC.

The chain links TRBV29-1 to TRBJ2-1; 7 positions match TRBD2. Germline trimming cut 8 bases from V and 6 bases from J; bases unmatched to any gene: 13. From germline, CDR1 is SQVTM and CDR2 ANQGSEA. This CDR3 contains 14 residues. The CDR3 here is CSSNIAGRLNEQFF. In DNA, the CDR3 is TGCAGCTCAAATATAGCGGGTCGTCTCAATGAGCAGTTCTTC.

This clone was seen only a few times. V and J are TRBV5-6 and TRBJ1-2; D ambiguous. Germline loops: CDR1 SGHDT, CDR2 YYEEEE. Trimming shortened V by 0 bases and J by 4 bases, and 7 bases separated the two germline ends. There are 13 residues in the CDR3. The CDR3 DNA follows: TGTGCCAGCAGCTTGGCCAACAGCTATGGCTACACCTTC. It translates to CASSLANSYGYTF.

The chain joins TRBV6-5 to TRBJ1-1, with a tentative D call TRBD1 (5 bases). Germline lookup yields CDR1 MNHEY and CDR2 SVGAGI. V lost 10 bases and J lost 5, with 20 bases in between. The CDR3 has 14 amino acids. The CDR3 here is CATELGQGATEAFF. CDR3 in DNA: TGTGCCACAGAATTAGGGCAGGGCGCTACTGAAGCTTTCTTT.

A single count supports this clone. This chain joins TRBV19 and TRBJ2-2; D is undetermined. With 2 bases removed from V and 0 bases from J, the gap between germline ends came to 4 bases. The CDR3 is 14 residues long. Germline assignment: CDR1 LNHDA and CDR2 SQIVND (reference sequence). The CDR3 nucleotides are TGTGCCAGTAGTATACTAGCGAACACCGGGGAGCTGTTTTTT. Translating it yields CASSILANTGELFF.

The rearrangement links TRBV4-3 to TRBJ2-1; weak D call: TRBD2 (7 bases). Per the germline V gene, CDR1 is LGHNA and CDR2 is YSLEER. The CDR3 is 16 residues long. Trimming took 1 base from V and 4 from J, leaving 14 bases between them. CDR3 in amino acids: CASSQGTGGIYNEQFF. The DNA for the CDR3 is TGCGCCAGCAGCCAAGGGACGGGGGGCATTTACAATGAGCAGTTCTTC.

This chain joins TRBV9 and TRBJ2-7; D perhaps matches TRBD1 (5 bases). The CDR3 contains 14 residues. Germline V gene lookup returns CDR1 SGDLS and CDR2 YYNGEE. V lost 0 bases, J lost 2 bases, and 9 bases lay in between. CDR3 residues: CASSVAGYPYEQYF. CDR3 DNA sequence: TGTGCCAGCAGCGTAGCAGGGTACCCCTACGAGCAGTACTTC.

The chain employs TRBV6-1 and TRBJ2-3; 12 bases fit TRBD2. The germline V gene has CDR1 MNHNS and CDR2 SASEGT. With V trimmed by 1 base and J by 4 bases, 3 bases remained unmatched. This CDR3 spans 16 amino acids. As DNA, the CDR3 is TGTGCCAGCAGTGAAGTACTAGCGGGAGGCGCAGATACGCAGTATTTT. Its translation: CASSEVLAGGADTQYF.

This clone has just one count. V and J are TRBV4-2 and TRBJ2-7, with TRBD2 identical over 8 bases. CDR1 and CDR2 from the germline V gene are LGHNA and YNFKEQ. The CDR3 covers 15 residues. V was pared by 0 bases and J by 2 bases, with 3 bases of the junction left unmatched. CDR3 DNA sequence: TGTGCCAGCAGCCAAGATGGCGGGAGGACCTACGAGCAGTACTTC. This encodes CASSQDGGRTYEQYF.

The rearrangement uses TRBV30 and TRBJ2-3, with a possible D match to TRBD2 (5 bases). The CDR3 totals 15 residues. Germline V CDR1 and CDR2: GTSNPN, SVGIG (reference sequence). With 0 bases removed from V and 0 bases from J, the gap between germline ends came to 10 bases. The CDR3 DNA sequence: TGTGCCTGGAGTGTTGGACTCTCGAGCACAGATACGCAGTATTTT. Translated: CAWSVGLSSTDTQYF.

This rearrangement joins TRBV4-3 to TRBJ1-1, with 8 bases lining up with TRBD1. The germline V gene has CDR1 LGHNA and CDR2 YSLEER. CDR3 length: 17 residues. J lost 0 bases, V lost 0 bases, and 6 bases had no gene match. CDR3 amino acids: CASSQDLTGAMNTEAFF. The CDR3 DNA sequence: TGCGCCAGCAGCCAAGACTTGACAGGGGCGATGAACACTGAAGCTTTCTTT.

The J gene is TRBJ2-5, the V gene TRBV7-9; TRBD2 agrees at 14 bases. Germline V gives CDR1 SEHNR, CDR2 FQNEAQ (reference sequence). This CDR3 has 16 residues. With 5 bases clipped from V and 4 bases from J, the junction kept 6 bases outside the gene matches. The CDR3 DNA follows: TGTGCCAGCAGCCCGGGACTAGCGGGAGACCTAGAGACCCAGTACTTC. Translated: CASSPGLAGDLETQYF.

This clone was found many times. The chain carries TRBV15 and TRBJ2-1; weak D call: TRBD2 (5 bases). CDR3 length: 13 amino acids. V was shortened by 3 bases and J by 9 bases, with 12 bases between the two germline ends. The germline CDR1 and CDR2 sequences are LNHNV and YYDKDF (reference sequence). In DNA, the CDR3 is TGTGCCACCAGCAGTTCCACTAGACTTGAGCAGTTCTTC. It encodes CATSSSTRLEQFF.

This chain links TRBV5-1 with TRBJ1-2; 8 nucleotides align to TRBD1. J lost 2 bases, V lost 4 bases, and 10 bases had no gene match. Germline CDR1 is SGHRS and CDR2 is YFSETQ. The CDR3 spans 16 residues. The CDR3 coding sequence is TGCGCCAGCAGCCCGGGCGACAGGGGATGGAACTATGGCTACACCTTC. Translating it yields CASSPGDRGWNYGYTF. Full variable domain (outside the CDR3, taken from reference TRBV5-1 and TRBJ1-2): KAGVTQTPRYLIKTRGQQVTLSCSPISGHRSVSWYQQTPGQGLQFLFEYFSETQRNKGNFPGRFSGRQFSNSRSEMNVSTLELGDSALYLCASSPGDRGWNYGYTFGSGTRLTVV.